The subject of this entry is one T cell receptor (beta chain). Per the authors' pipeline: Reference gene primer amplification in the assay estimated nucleated cell counts. The assay was immunoSEQ multiplex PCR, and TCRdb's table has in-frame clones only and misses some. That table is the source of V, J and clone size, and D and trimming were worked out from the DNA. This sample has approximately 110,000 clones, with 85% found just once. This sample stems from a study of blood T cell repertoires in COVID-19. In the study overall: PBMCs, B-cell-depleted T cells, or T cells were the source of the cDNA or gDNA that made up the material.

This CDR3 comprises 19 residues. CDR1 is LGHNA, CDR2 YNFKEQ, per germline. Trimming at V came to 0 bases and at J to 0 bases, leaving 4 bases not matched to a gene. The chain employs TRBV4-2 and TRBJ2-6; 11 positions agree with TRBD1. This TCR was recovered from a man aged 35 to 55 with acute or convalescent COVID-19. Sequenced: peripheral blood. The CDR3 sequence: CASSQDAGTGGSGANVLTF. CDR3 DNA sequence: TGTGCCAGCAGCCAAGATGCAGGGACAGGGGGCTCTGGGGCCAACGTCCTGACTTTC.